This T cell receptor (beta chain) was profiled in a study of memory CD4+ T cells and cytomegalovirus serostatus. Only in-frame clones appear in the TCRdb table, and some are missing; sequencing was by immunoSEQ multiplex PCR. This table holds around 30,000 clones, about 80% found once. The sort gate was single viable CD3+CD4+CD8-CD45RO+ cells for memory CD4+ T cells. Germline CDR1 SGHRS, CDR2 YFSETQ. CDR3 length: 15 amino acids. Trimming pared 4 bases from V and 3 bases from J, leaving 16 bases between. Sequenced input: memory CD4+ T cells from blood. This TCR was recovered from an adult in good health and CMV-seronegative. Some clones in this sample may be carry-over from other donors' samples. This chain connects TRBV5-1 to TRBJ1-1; D is uncertain. CDR3 bases: TGCGCCAGCAGCCCCCCCAGCTACGGGGACACTGAAGCTTTCTTT. Translating gives CASSPPSYGDTEAFF.